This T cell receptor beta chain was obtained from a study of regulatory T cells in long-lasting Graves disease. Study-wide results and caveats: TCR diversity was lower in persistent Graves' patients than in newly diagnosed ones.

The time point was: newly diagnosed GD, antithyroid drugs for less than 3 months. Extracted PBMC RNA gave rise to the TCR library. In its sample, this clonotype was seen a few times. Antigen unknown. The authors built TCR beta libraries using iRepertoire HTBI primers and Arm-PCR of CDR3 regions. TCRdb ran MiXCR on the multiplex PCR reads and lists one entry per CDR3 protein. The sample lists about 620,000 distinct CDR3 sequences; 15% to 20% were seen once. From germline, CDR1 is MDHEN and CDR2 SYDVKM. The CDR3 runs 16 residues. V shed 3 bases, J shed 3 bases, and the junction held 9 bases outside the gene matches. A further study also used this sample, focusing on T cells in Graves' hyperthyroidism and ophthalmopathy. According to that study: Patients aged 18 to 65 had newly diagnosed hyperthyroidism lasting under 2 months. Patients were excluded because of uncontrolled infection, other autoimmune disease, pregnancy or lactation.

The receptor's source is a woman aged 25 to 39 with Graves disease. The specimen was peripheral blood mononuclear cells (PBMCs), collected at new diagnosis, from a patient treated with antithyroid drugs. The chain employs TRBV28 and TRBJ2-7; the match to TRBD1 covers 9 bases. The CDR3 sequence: CASSFLGQGVIYEQYF. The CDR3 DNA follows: TGTGCCAGCAGTTTCCTGGGACAGGGTGTGATCTACGAGCAGTACTTC. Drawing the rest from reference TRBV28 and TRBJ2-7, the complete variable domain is DVKVTQSSRYLVKRTGEKVFLECVQDMDHENMFWYRQDPGLGLRLIYFSYDVKMKEKGDIPEGYSVSREKKERFSLILESASTNQTSMYLCASSFLGQGVIYEQYFGPGTRLTVT.